The clone carrying this T cell receptor (beta chain) was observed a handful of times. Its target is unknown. TCRdb itself ran the RT-PCR reads through MiXCR, one entry per CDR3 protein. Among roughly 710,000 distinct CDR3 sequences, roughly 15% were seen once, and the ten largest hold 7.5% to 8%. These data come from a study of response to subunit inactivated influenza vaccine. Points from the study as a whole: Authors suggested seasonal influenza vaccinations each recruit few new T cells.

The sample was PBMCs from blood, taken approximately 15 days before vaccination. The source is a man aged 50-60 years who received an inactivated influenza vaccine.

The CDR3 is CASSSPAATQYF. The CDR3 nucleotides are TGTGCCAGCAGTTCGCCAGCTGCTACGCAGTATTTT. The chain uses TRBV6-5 and TRBJ2-3; D unclear. CDR1 MNHEY and CDR2 SVGAGI come from the germline V gene. The CDR3 loop spans 12 amino acids. V was trimmed by 4 bases and J by 8 bases, leaving 10 bases between them.